A selection of T cell receptor beta chains follows, all from one sample in a study of T cells in Graves' hyperthyroidism and ophthalmopathy. TCRdb itself ran the multiplex PCR reads through MiXCR, one entry per CDR3 protein. The sample yields 250,000 to 300,000 distinct CDR3 sequences, approximately 19% seen once. Source material: blood. The receptor set was obtained from a man aged 45-65 years with Graves' ophthalmopathy. CDR3s include the opening cysteine and the closing phenylalanine or tryptophan. A D gene is named only where the DNA matches it firmly. A clone size is listed for some rows: how often the clone was seen (once, few, many), or a class if it is expanded.

D	size	J	V	DNA	CDR3
NA	NA	TRBJ1-3	TRBV9	TGTGCCAGCAGCTTCGGACAGAGAACTGGAAACACCATATATTTT	CASSFGQRTGNTIYF
NA	few	TRBJ2-1	TRBV30	TGTGCCTGGAGTGTTCCCGGGACGCGTAATGAGCAGTTCTTC	CAWSVPGTRNEQFF
TRBD1	NA	TRBJ2-6	TRBV12-3/TRBV12-4	TGTGCCAGCACCCTGAACGGACAGGGCCTTAGCTCTGGGGCCAACGTCCTGACTTTC	CASTLNGQGLSSGANVLTF
NA	many	TRBJ2-7	TRBV27	TGTGCCAGCAGTTTAGGGGGCGGGATCGACGAGCAGTACTTC	CASSLGGGIDEQYF
NA	few	TRBJ2-1	TRBV10-3	TGTGCCATCAGTGACAGACCCTACAATGAGCAGTTCTTC	CAISDRPYNEQFF
NA	NA	TRBJ2-3	TRBV7-9	TGTGCCAGCAGCTTCCAGATTTCTTCCACAGATACGCAGTATTTT	CASSFQISSTDTQYF
NA	NA	TRBJ2-1	TRBV14	TGTGCCAGCAGCCAAGGATATGGGGGTTTGGATGAGCAGTTCTTC	CASSQGYGGLDEQFF
NA	few	TRBJ1-1	TRBV13	TGTGCCAGCAGCTCCGTAGCCGGCACTGAAGCTTTCTTT	CASSSVAGTEAFF
NA	NA	TRBJ1-3	TRBV12-3/TRBV12-4	TGTGCCAGCAGTTTGGCCCCAGGGCCCGGAAACACCATATATTTT	CASSLAPGPGNTIYF
NA	few	TRBJ1-2	TRBV9	TGTGCCAGCAGCGTGGATGAGAACTATGGCTACACCTTC	CASSVDENYGYTF
NA	many	TRBJ2-1	TRBV20-1	TGCAGTGCTAGTCCGTCAGACAATGAGCAGTTCTTC	CSASPSDNEQFF
TRBD2	NA	TRBJ2-2	TRBV2	TGTGCCAGCAGTCTGGCCAGTCTAGCGGGTAGCACCGGGGAGCTGTTTTTT	CASSLASLAGSTGELFF
NA	NA	TRBJ1-1	TRBV6-6	TGTGCCAGCAGTTACCGGGGATCCAACACTGAAGCTTTCTTT	CASSYRGSNTEAFF
NA	few	TRBJ1-2	TRBV19	TGTGCCAGTACCCCGGCCACTATAGCTAACTATGGCTACACCTTC	CASTPATIANYGYTF
TRBD2	few	TRBJ2-7	TRBV4-1	TGCGCCAGCAGCCAAGATAGGGCCAGCGGGAGCTACGAGCAGTACTTC	CASSQDRASGSYEQYF
TRBD2	NA	TRBJ2-2	TRBV29-1	TGCAGCGTTGCCCAGAGGACTAGCGGGAGTGAAATAAAGGGCACCGGGGAGCTGTTTTTT	CSVAQRTSGSEIKGTGELFF
NA	NA	TRBJ1-1	TRBV28	TGTGCCAGCAGCCACCGTGGGGACGGGAGGACTGAAGCTTTCTTT	CASSHRGDGRTEAFF
NA	many	TRBJ1-4	TRBV5-1	TGCGCCAGCAGCTTAGGGTCCCGACCAAATAATGAAAAACTGTTTTTT	CASSLGSRPNNEKLFF
NA	many	TRBJ2-7	TRBV20-1	TGCAGTGCTAGAGATCCGGGTAGCGGTGACTCCTACGAGCAGTACTTC	CSARDPGSGDSYEQYF
TRBD2	many	TRBJ2-1	TRBV7-2	TGTGCCAGCAGTGAGGCTAGCGGGTGGAAAGAGCAGTTCTTC	CASSEASGWKEQFF
NA	many	TRBJ2-7	TRBV18	TGTGCCAGCTCACGTGATAACTACGAGCAGTACTTC	CASSRDNYEQYF
NA	few	TRBJ2-1	TRBV19	TGTGCCAGTAGTATAGTTAGCGGCCCGTACAATGAGCAGTTCTTC	CASSIVSGPYNEQFF
TRBD2	NA	TRBJ2-7	TRBV20-1	TGCAGTGCTAGAGTCCCGACTAGCGGGAGGAGCGAGCAGTACTTC	CSARVPTSGRSEQYF
NA	few	TRBJ2-6	TRBV27	TGTGCCAGCAGTTTAGAGGGAGCTGGGGCCAACGTCCTGACTTTC	CASSLEGAGANVLTF
NA	few	TRBJ2-1	TRBV9	TGTGCCAGCAGCCCCCAAGATGGGGTCAGTGAGCAGTTCTTC	CASSPQDGVSEQFF
NA	few	TRBJ2-1	TRBV24-1	TGTGCCACCAGTGATCGGGTCAGACGAGCGGACAATGAGCAGTTCTTC	CATSDRVRRADNEQFF
NA	many	TRBJ2-2	TRBV5-1	TGCGCCAGCAGCTTGGGTAGGGCCACCGGGGAGCTGTTTTTT	CASSLGRATGELFF
NA	many	TRBJ2-3	TRBV5-1	TGCGCCAGCAGCTTGGAGCCGGGCTCAAGCACAGATACGCAGTATTTT	CASSLEPGSSTDTQYF
TRBD2	many	TRBJ2-1	TRBV7-2	TGTGCCAGCAGCTTAGCCCGGGAGGGCCGGGGGGAGCAGTTCTTC	CASSLAREGRGEQFF
TRBD2	many	TRBJ2-1	TRBV28	TGTGCCAGCAATAGGCTAGCGGGGAACAATGAGCAGTTCTTC	CASNRLAGNNEQFF
TRBD1	many	TRBJ1-2	TRBV11-2	TGTGCCAGCAGCCCGGGACAGGCCTATGGCTACACCTTC	CASSPGQAYGYTF
TRBD1	many	TRBJ1-5	TRBV7-2	TGTGCCAGCAGCGAAGGGACAGCGTTAAGTAATCAGCCCCAGCATTTT	CASSEGTALSNQPQHF
NA	many	TRBJ2-5	TRBV20-1	TGCAGTGCTATAGTTCAACTGGCAGAGACCCAGTACTTC	CSAIVQLAETQYF
TRBD1	NA	TRBJ2-7	TRBV9	TGTGCCAGCAGCGTAGGTCGGGACAGCTACGAGCAGTACTTC	CASSVGRDSYEQYF
TRBD1	many	TRBJ2-4	TRBV2	TGTGCCAGCAACCTCGACAGGGCATTAGCCAAAAACATTCAGTACTTC	CASNLDRALAKNIQYF
NA	few	TRBJ2-7	TRBV10-3	TGTGCCAGCGGACCGTCTGGGTACGAGCAGTACTTC	CASGPSGYEQYF
TRBD1	NA	TRBJ1-6	TRBV7-2	TGTGCCAGCAGCAAGGACAGGGGTGGGTCACCCCTCCACTTT	CASSKDRGGSPLHF
TRBD2	many	TRBJ2-1	TRBV7-9	TGTGCCAGCAGCTTATTTCAGTCTAGCGGAAACAATGAGCAGTTCTTC	CASSLFQSSGNNEQFF
NA	many	TRBJ2-7	TRBV7-9	TGTGCCAGCAGCCAACCCGGGGGAGCCTCCTACGAGCAGTACTTC	CASSQPGGASYEQYF
NA	NA	TRBJ1-4	TRBV11-2	TGTGCCAGCACCCCCGTCGGGTATACTAATGAAAAACTGTTTTTT	CASTPVGYTNEKLFF
NA	few	TRBJ2-1	TRBV20-1	TGCAGTGCTAGCGCCCCCTCTACCAACTACAATGAGCAGTTCTTC	CSASAPSTNYNEQFF